This T cell receptor beta chain was identified in a study of cytomegalovirus exposure and HLA in healthy donors. Whole-study findings and limits: Productive rates of about 87% or about 30% were seen for most TCR beta V segments in an earlier analysis.

As to this clone: Antigen unknown.

The PCR made use of 60 Vbeta and 13 Jbeta primers. TCRdb's copy holds only in-frame clones and misses some; the assay was immunoSEQ multiplex PCR. The sample contains about 160,000 clones, 79% of which appear only once. Germline V gene lookup returns CDR1 MDHEN and CDR2 SYDVKM. V lost 2 bases to trimming and J lost 1 base, with 11 bases between them. The CDR3 covers 16 residues. The sequence was collected from a human donor in good health. The genes are TRBV28 and TRBJ2-2; D is perhaps TRBD2 (6 bases). The source material was PBMCs. This CDR3 reads CASSLEGGGNTGELFF. As DNA, the CDR3 is TGTGCCAGCAGTTTAGAGGGAGGTGGGAACACCGGGGAGCTGTTTTTT.